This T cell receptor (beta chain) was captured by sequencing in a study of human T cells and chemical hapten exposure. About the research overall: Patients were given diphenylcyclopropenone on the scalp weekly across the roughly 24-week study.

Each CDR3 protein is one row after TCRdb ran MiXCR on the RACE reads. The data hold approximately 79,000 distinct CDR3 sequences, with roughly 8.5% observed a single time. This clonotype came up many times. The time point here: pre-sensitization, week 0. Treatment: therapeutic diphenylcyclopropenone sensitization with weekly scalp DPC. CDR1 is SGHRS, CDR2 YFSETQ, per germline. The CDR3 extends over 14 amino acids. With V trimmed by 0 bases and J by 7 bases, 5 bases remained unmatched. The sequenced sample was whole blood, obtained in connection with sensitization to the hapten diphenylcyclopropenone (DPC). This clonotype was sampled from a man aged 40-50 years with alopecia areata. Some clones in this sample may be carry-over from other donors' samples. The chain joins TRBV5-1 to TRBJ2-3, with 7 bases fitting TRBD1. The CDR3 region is CASSLDGQDNTQYF. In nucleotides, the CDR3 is TGCGCCAGCAGCTTGGATGGACAGGACAATACGCAGTATTTT.